Each of the 28 T cell receptor beta chains below was sequenced from the same sample in a study of post-analysis software for immune sequencing data. Their recognized antigens are unknown. Study-level results: With TRBV5-6, TRBV5-1 and TRBV20-1 included, 4 to 6 TRBV segments were more frequent in patients than in controls.

TCR beta cDNA libraries included unique molecular identifiers. TCRdb re-called the PCR reads with MiXCR, one entry per CDR3 protein. Of 380,000 or so distinct CDR3 sequences listed, less than 40% are singletons. Source material: blood. The receptors stem from a girl aged 10 to 17 with multiple sclerosis.

The table lists this clonotype with a few counts. Written as DNA, the CDR3 is TGTGCCAGCAGCTCAGCGGGGGGCTATGGCTACACCTTC. Residues: CASSSAGGYGYTF. This chain connects TRBV7-2 to TRBJ1-2; tentative D call: TRBD1 (5 bases). This CDR3 region has 13 residues. Germline values: CDR1 SGHTA, CDR2 FQGNSA. Trimming pared 4 bases from V and 4 bases from J, leaving 10 bases between.

The rearrangement uses TRBV16 and TRBJ2-1, with 7 bases lining up with TRBD1. CDR1 is KGHSY and CDR2 is FQNENV in the germline V gene. The CDR3 sequence is 15 residues long. V shed 1 base and J 8 bases; nucleotides not matched to a gene: 8. CDR3: CASSQWEGGRYEQFF. The CDR3 coding sequence is TGTGCCAGCAGCCAATGGGAAGGGGGCCGGTATGAGCAGTTCTTC.

The chain combines TRBV10-3 with TRBJ1-1; D is uncertain. This CDR3 contains 12 residues. Germline V gene lookup returns CDR1 ENHRY and CDR2 SYGVKD. Trimming left V 6 bases short and J 4 bases short, with 9 bases between. The CDR3 here is CAISGLGTEAFF. Here the CDR3 DNA reads TGTGCCATCAGCGGGCTGGGCACTGAAGCTTTCTTT.

J is TRBJ2-1 and V is TRBV12-3 or TRBV12-4; 13 bases match TRBD2. The CDR3 covers 15 residues. Losses at the gene ends were 6 bases for V and 5 bases for J; bases not matched to a gene: 4. This CDR3 is CASRFGLAGDNEQFF. The CDR3 DNA reads as TGTGCCAGCAGATTCGGACTAGCGGGGGACAATGAGCAGTTCTTC.

In this sample, this clonotype turned up a few times. This rearrangement joins TRBV12-3 or TRBV12-4 to TRBJ1-4, with 9 nucleotides matching TRBD1. The CDR3 length is 12 residues. V shed 5 bases and J 11 bases; nucleotides not matched to a gene: 3. The CDR3 is CASSPGQGKLFF. The CDR3, as DNA: TGTGCCAGCAGTCCTGGACAGGGGAAACTGTTTTTT.

This clonotype was recorded once. The V gene is TRBV12-3 or TRBV12-4, the J gene TRBJ1-2; weak D call: TRBD1 (6 bases). The CDR3 is made up of 14 amino acids. V was clipped by 6 bases and J by 7 bases, with 18 bases between them. The CDR3 bases are TGTGCCAGCAGCTCCGGGGGGCCCTACGCTGGCTACACCTTC. Its protein is CASSSGGPYAGYTF.

This clonotype was counted only a few times. The V gene is TRBV6-1, the J gene TRBJ1-1, with no clear D. This CDR3 contains 13 residues. The germline V and J ends were trimmed by 2 bases and 10 bases, with 14 bases remaining between them. From germline, CDR1 is MNHNS and CDR2 SASEGT. CDR3 in amino acids: CASSESGRAGAFF. The CDR3 DNA sequence: TGTGCCAGCAGTGAAAGTGGTAGGGCTGGAGCTTTCTTT.

This clonotype has only a few counts. The chain couples TRBV20-1 to TRBJ2-3, with a possible D match to TRBD1 (6 bases). The CDR3 covers 13 residues. The V gene lost 5 bases and the J gene lost 1 base, with 10 bases spanning the gap. Germline V gene sequence: CDR1 DFQATT, CDR2 SNEGSKA (reference sequence). CDR3 sequence reads: CSAPQGGTDTQYF. As DNA, the CDR3 is TGCAGTGCTCCACAGGGAGGCACAGATACGCAGTATTTT.

This clonotype has a handful of counts. This chain joins TRBV6-4 and TRBJ1-1; D remains unclear. Germline V gives CDR1 MRHNA, CDR2 SNTAGT. The CDR3 is 13 amino acids. V lost 10 bases to trimming and J lost 1 base, with 13 bases between them. The CDR3 is CATRGWPNTEAFF. The CDR3 DNA sequence: TGTGCCACGAGAGGATGGCCGAACACTGAAGCTTTCTTT.

This clonotype was recorded many times. The V gene is TRBV6-5, the J gene TRBJ1-2; 7 bases fit TRBD1. The germline CDR1 and CDR2 sequences are MNHEY and SVGAGI. This CDR3 has 14 amino acids. Losses at the gene ends were 6 bases for V and 3 bases for J; bases not matched to a gene: 7. This CDR3 is CASSPGQLDYGYTF. The CDR3 bases are TGTGCCAGCAGCCCGGGACAGCTAGACTATGGCTACACCTTC.

The CDR3 nucleotides are TGTGCCAGCAGTCCAACATCCGATTCGACAGGCTACGAGCAGTACTTC. Residues: CASSPTSDSTGYEQYF. V usage is TRBV6-6 and J usage is TRBJ2-7, with a possible D match to TRBD1 (6 bases). The V and J ends lost 5 bases and 3 bases respectively, with 20 bases between them. Germline V CDR1 and CDR2: MNHNY, SVGAGI (reference sequence). The CDR3 has 16 amino acids.

This clonotype was picked up many times. The J gene is TRBJ1-4, the V gene TRBV29-1; no definite D call. V gave up 4 bases and J gave up 8 bases, with 11 bases separating them. This CDR3 is built from 12 residues. CDR1 SQVTM and CDR2 ANQGSEA come from the germline V gene. CDR3 coding DNA: TGCAGCGTTGTGACGGCGGAAGAAAAACTGTTTTTT. Protein: CSVVTAEEKLFF.

This clonotype has just a few counts. The CDR3 here is CASSEVVQAGQFF. The DNA of the CDR3 is TGTGCCAGCAGTGAAGTTGTGCAGGCAGGTCAGTTCTTC. The V call is TRBV6-1, the J call TRBJ2-1; the D is unclear. Trimming pared 1 base from V and 13 bases from J, leaving 14 bases between. Germline V CDR1 and CDR2: MNHNS, SASEGT. This CDR3 spans 13 amino acids.

This clonotype was found a few times. The chain links TRBV12-3 or TRBV12-4 to TRBJ2-7, with a tentative D call TRBD2 (5 bases). There are 14 residues in the CDR3. Trimming stripped 2 bases from V and 3 bases from J, with 11 bases between. CDR3 in amino acids: CASSLPPSIYEQYF. The CDR3 region has the DNA TGTGCCAGCAGTTTACCGCCTAGCATCTACGAGCAGTACTTC.

The CDR3 sequence: CSVYGNEKLFF. In nucleotides, the CDR3 is TGCAGTGTCTATGGGAATGAAAAACTGTTTTTT. V is TRBV20-1 and J is TRBJ1-4; D is unclear. Looked up from germline, CDR1 is DFQATT and CDR2 is SNEGSKA (reference sequence). Trimming stripped 7 bases from V and 5 bases from J, with 8 bases between. This CDR3 comprises 11 residues.

V and J are TRBV2 and TRBJ2-7; tentatively, D is TRBD1 (6 bases). The germline V gene has CDR1 SNHLY and CDR2 FYNNEI. The CDR3 covers 12 residues. V was shortened by 8 bases and J by 6 bases, with 14 bases between the two germline ends. The CDR3 DNA reads as TGTGCCAGCCCTCTACAGGGCCTCGAGCAGTACTTC. Translating gives CASPLQGLEQYF. Variable domain in full (rest from reference TRBV2 and TRBJ2-7): EPEVTQTPSHQVTQMGQEVILRCVPISNHLYFYWYRQILGQKVEFLVSFYNNEISEKSEIFDDQFSVERPDGSNFTLKIRSTKLEDSAMYFCASPLQGLEQYFGPGTRLTVT.

This chain uses TRBV3-1 with TRBJ2-1; 10 bases are shared with TRBD2. V was clipped by 5 bases and J by 13 bases; unmatched bases: 17. CDR3 length: 16 amino acids. Per the germline V gene, CDR1 is LGHDT and CDR2 is YNNKEL (reference sequence). The CDR3 DNA follows: TGTGCCAGCAGCGAAGCCCCGGGACTAGCGCAAGAGACCCAGTTCTTC. Protein sequence: CASSEAPGLAQETQFF.

This clonotype was recorded a few times. V gene TRBV5-5 combines with J gene TRBJ2-3, with TRBD2 as a possible D gene (5 bases). CDR1 SGHKS and CDR2 YYEKEE come from the germline V gene (reference sequence). This CDR3 spans 14 amino acids. V was pared by 1 base and J by 2 bases, with 8 bases between. CDR3 sequence: CASSLSGTTDTQYF. CDR3 DNA sequence: TGTGCCAGCAGCTTGTCGGGAACCACAGATACGCAGTATTTT. Looking up the rest from reference TRBV5-5 and TRBJ2-3 gives the full variable domain: DAGVTQSPTHLIKTRGQQVTLRCSPISGHKSVSWYQQVLGQGPQFIFQYYEKEERGRGNFPDRFSARQFPNYSSELNVNALLLGDSALYLCASSLSGTTDTQYFGPGTRLTVL.

This clonotype was seen a handful of times. DNA for the CDR3: TGTGCCAGCAGCCGGACAGGGGGCGGTCAGCCCCAGCATTTT. This gives the protein CASSRTGGGQPQHF. This chain connects TRBV12-3 or TRBV12-4 to TRBJ1-5; 11 nucleotides agree with TRBD1. CDR3 length equals 14 residues. Trimming removed 6 bases from V and 6 bases from J; junction bases left unmatched: 4.

The genes are TRBV24-1 and TRBJ1-2; unclear D gene. Germline V gene sequence: CDR1 KGHDR, CDR2 SFDVKD. The CDR3 runs to 11 residues. V was cut by 0 bases and J by 8 bases, with 3 bases left in between. CDR3 region: CATSDLLGYTF. CDR3 nucleotide sequence: TGTGCCACCAGTGATTTGCTCGGCTACACCTTC.

This clonotype was recorded a few times. In nucleotides, the CDR3 is TGTGCCAGCAGCCCCGCGGTTCTGGACGGAAGACAGACCCAGTACTTC. Its protein is CASSPAVLDGRQTQYF. The chain is built from TRBV7-3 and TRBJ2-5; D uncertain. The germline gives CDR1 SGHTA, CDR2 FQGTGA. The CDR3 is 16 residues long. With 5 bases removed from V and 6 bases from J, the gap between germline ends came to 22 bases. Looking up the rest from reference TRBV7-3 and TRBJ2-5 gives the full variable domain: GAGVSQTPSNKVTEKGKYVELRCDPISGHTALYWYRQSLGQGPEFLIYFQGTGAADDSGLPNDRFFAVRPEGSVSTLKIQRTERGDSAVYLCASSPAVLDGRQTQYFGPGTRLLVL.

The chain carries TRBV20-1 and TRBJ2-4; 11 bases align to TRBD1. The closer fit of TRBJ2-7 to the DNA end suggests the J call may be wrong. The germline CDR1 and CDR2 sequences are DFQATT and SNEGSKA (reference sequence). This CDR3 region has 14 residues. CDR3 coding DNA: TGCAGTGCTAGAGAAGGGACAGGGGGTTTCGAGCAGTACTTC. Protein sequence: CSAREGTGGFEQYF.

Many counts were recorded for this clonotype. The V call is TRBV29-1, the J call TRBJ2-3, with D possibly TRBD1 on 6 matching bases. This CDR3 spans 14 amino acids. Trimming left V 3 bases short and J 0 bases short, with 10 bases between. CDR1 and CDR2 (germline): SQVTM, ANQGSEA. The CDR3 nucleotides read TGCAGCGTTGATGCAGGGGCTAGCACAGATACGCAGTATTTT. Its protein is CSVDAGASTDTQYF.

V and J are TRBV7-9 and TRBJ2-3; D is unclear. Germline CDR1 reads SEHNR; CDR2 reads FQNEAQ (reference sequence). This CDR3 region has 15 residues. The V end was cut by 5 bases, the J end by 4 bases, with 16 bases between. The CDR3 nucleotides are TGTGCCAGCAGCCCCCCCTCCCTGGGATCAGATACGCAGTATTTT. This sequence encodes CASSPPSLGSDTQYF. The whole variable domain, filled in from reference TRBV7-9 and TRBJ2-3, reads DTGVSQNPRHKITKRGQNVTFRCDPISEHNRLYWYRQTLGQGPEFLTYFQNEAQLEKSRLLSDRFSAERPKGSFSTLEIQRTEQGDSAMYLCASSPPSLGSDTQYFGPGTRLTVL.

With respect to this clonotype: A single base separates this from a much larger clone, so it may be a read error. The chain uses TRBV29-1 and TRBJ2-5, with 7 nucleotides matching TRBD1. The length of the CDR3 is 13 residues. CDR1 is SQVTM, CDR2 ANQGSEA, per germline. The chain's CDR3 is CGVESGQVETQYF. In DNA form, the CDR3 reads TGCGGCGTTGAGTCCGGACAGGTAGAGACCCAGTACTTC.

The V and J genes are TRBV5-1 and TRBJ2-7; D is perhaps TRBD1 (6 bases). Germline lookup yields CDR1 SGHRS and CDR2 YFSETQ. V lost 2 bases and J 0 bases, leaving 15 bases between the germline ends. The CDR3 loop spans 16 amino acids. The CDR3 coding sequence is TGCGCCAGCAGCTTACCAGAAGGACAGAGCTCCTACGAGCAGTACTTC. Translating gives CASSLPEGQSSYEQYF.

This clonotype was found a few times. V and J are TRBV7-2 and TRBJ2-3, with no clear D. CDR3 length: 12 amino acids. The V end lost 6 bases, the J end lost 1 base, and 5 bases lay between the germline ends. Germline V gene data show CDR1 as SGHTA and CDR2 as FQGNSA. DNA of the CDR3: TGTGCCAGCAGGCCAGGCACAGATACGCAGTATTTT. Encoded protein: CASRPGTDTQYF.

In regard to this clonotype: The junction shows a germline mismatch at one end, possibly a read error. The chain carries TRBV5-1 and TRBJ2-7; D remains unclear. CDR1 is SGHRS, CDR2 YFSETQ, per germline. CDR3 length: 14 residues. CDR3 sequence: CASSWDPVGSEQYF. Here the CDR3 DNA reads TGCGCTAGCAGCTGGGATCCAGTGGGCAGCGAGCAGTACTTC.